This paragraph covers one T cell receptor beta chain sequence. The germline gives CDR1 SNHLY, CDR2 FYNNEI. Trimming shortened V by 6 bases and J by 7 bases, and 13 bases separated the two germline ends. The CDR3 covers 12 residues. Profiling relied on immunoSEQ multiplex PCR, and the TCRdb table lists in-frame clones only, not all of them. The data show 150,000 or so clones, more than 80% seen once. The sample originates from a study of blood T cell repertoires in COVID-19. Across the study: The cDNA or gDNA used as material had been derived from T cells, B-cell-depleted T cells, or PBMCs.

V gene TRBV2 combines with J gene TRBJ2-7; D might be TRBD2 (6 bases). The sequenced sample consisted of peripheral blood. This sequence originates from a human donor with acute or convalescent COVID-19. The donor label of this sample is uncertain. CDR3 bases: TGTGCCAGCAGGCCCGGGGGTGGGGAGCAGTACTTC. This encodes CASRPGGGEQYF.